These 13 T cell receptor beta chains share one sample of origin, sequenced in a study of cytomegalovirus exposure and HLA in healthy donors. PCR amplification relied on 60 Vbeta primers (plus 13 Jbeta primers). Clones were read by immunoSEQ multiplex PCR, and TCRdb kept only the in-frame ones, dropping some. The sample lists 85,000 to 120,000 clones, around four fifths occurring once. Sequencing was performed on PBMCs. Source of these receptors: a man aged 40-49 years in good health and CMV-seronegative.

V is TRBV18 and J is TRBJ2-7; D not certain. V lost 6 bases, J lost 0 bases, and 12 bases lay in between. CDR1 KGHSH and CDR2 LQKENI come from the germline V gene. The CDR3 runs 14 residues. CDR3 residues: CASSLQPYSYEQYF. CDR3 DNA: TGTGCCAGCTCCTTACAGCCGTACTCCTACGAGCAGTACTTC.

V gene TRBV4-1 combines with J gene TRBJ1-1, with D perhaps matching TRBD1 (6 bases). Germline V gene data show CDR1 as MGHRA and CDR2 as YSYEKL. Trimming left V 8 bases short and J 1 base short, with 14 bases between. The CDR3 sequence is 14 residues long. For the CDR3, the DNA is TGCGCCAGCTGTCCAGGGGATGCGAACACTGAAGCTTTCTTT. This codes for CASCPGDANTEAFF.

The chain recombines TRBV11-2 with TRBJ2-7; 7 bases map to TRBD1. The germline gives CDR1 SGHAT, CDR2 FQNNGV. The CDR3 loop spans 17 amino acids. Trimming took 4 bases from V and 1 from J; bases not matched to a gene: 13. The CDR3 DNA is TGTGCCAGCAGCTCAAGGGTCCGGACAGGAACTTCCTACGAGCAGTACTTC. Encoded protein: CASSSRVRTGTSYEQYF.

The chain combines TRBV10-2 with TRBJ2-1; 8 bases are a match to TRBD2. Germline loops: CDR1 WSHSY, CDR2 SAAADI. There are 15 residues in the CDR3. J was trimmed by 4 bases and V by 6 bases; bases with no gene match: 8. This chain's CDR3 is CASSPTSGEYNEQFF. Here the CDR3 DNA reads TGCGCCAGCAGCCCCACTAGCGGAGAGTACAATGAGCAGTTCTTC.

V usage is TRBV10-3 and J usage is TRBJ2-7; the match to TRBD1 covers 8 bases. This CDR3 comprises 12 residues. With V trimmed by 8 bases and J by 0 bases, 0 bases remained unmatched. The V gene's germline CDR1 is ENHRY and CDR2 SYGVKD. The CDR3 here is CAIGQGSYEQYF. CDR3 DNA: TGTGCCATCGGACAGGGCTCCTACGAGCAGTACTTC.

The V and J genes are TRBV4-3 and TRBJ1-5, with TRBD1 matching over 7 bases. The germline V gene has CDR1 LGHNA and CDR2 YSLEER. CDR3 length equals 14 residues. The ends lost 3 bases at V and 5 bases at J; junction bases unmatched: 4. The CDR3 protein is CASSHRQGDQPQHF. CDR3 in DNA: TGCGCCAGCAGCCACAGACAGGGTGATCAGCCCCAGCATTTT.

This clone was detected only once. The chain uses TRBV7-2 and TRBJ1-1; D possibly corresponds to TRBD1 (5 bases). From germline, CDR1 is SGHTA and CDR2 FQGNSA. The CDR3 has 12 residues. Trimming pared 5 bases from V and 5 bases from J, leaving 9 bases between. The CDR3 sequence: CASSLGRTEAFF. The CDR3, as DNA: TGTGCCAGCAGCCTGGGGCGTACTGAAGCTTTCTTT.

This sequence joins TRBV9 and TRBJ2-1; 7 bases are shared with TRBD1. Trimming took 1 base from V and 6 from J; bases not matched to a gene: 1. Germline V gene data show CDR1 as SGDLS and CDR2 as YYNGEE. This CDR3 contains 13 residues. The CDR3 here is CASSVTGVNEQFF. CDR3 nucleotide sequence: TGTGCCAGCAGCGTAACAGGGGTCAATGAGCAGTTCTTC.

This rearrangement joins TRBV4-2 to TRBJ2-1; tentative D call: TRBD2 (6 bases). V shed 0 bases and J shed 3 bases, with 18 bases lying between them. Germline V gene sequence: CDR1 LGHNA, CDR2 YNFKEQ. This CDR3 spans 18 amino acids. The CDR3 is CASSQDWGLTVIYNEQFF. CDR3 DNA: TGTGCCAGCAGCCAAGATTGGGGACTGACGGTAATCTACAATGAGCAGTTCTTC.

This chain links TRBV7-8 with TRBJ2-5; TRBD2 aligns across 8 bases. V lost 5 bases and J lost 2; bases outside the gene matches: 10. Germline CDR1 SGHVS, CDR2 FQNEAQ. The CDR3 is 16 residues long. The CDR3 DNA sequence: TGTGCCAGCAGCCCCCCGCGGGGGGATGGGCAAGAGACCCAGTACTTC. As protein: CASSPPRGDGQETQYF. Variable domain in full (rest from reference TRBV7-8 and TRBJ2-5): GAGVSQSPRYKVAKRGQDVALRCDPISGHVSLFWYQQALGQGPEFLTYFQNEAQLDKSGLPSDRFFAERPEGSVSTLKIQRTQQEDSAVYLCASSPPRGDGQETQYFGPGTRLLVL.

CDR3 DNA: TGTGCCAGCAGCTTAGCCGGACAGGGGGGAGTGTGGACTGAAGCTTTCTTT. Its translation: CASSLAGQGGVWTEAFF. The J gene is TRBJ1-1, the V gene TRBV7-9, with 10 nucleotides matching TRBD1. The V and J ends lost 0 bases and 5 bases, in that order; junction bases with no gene match: 9. From germline, CDR1 is SEHNR and CDR2 FQNEAQ (reference sequence). CDR3 length equals 17 residues.

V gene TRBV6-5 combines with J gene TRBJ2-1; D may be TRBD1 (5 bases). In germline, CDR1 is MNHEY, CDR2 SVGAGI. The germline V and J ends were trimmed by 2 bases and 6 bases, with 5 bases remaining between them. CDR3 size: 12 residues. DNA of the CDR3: TGTGCCAGCAGTTACCAGGGCAATGAGCAGTTCTTC. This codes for CASSYQGNEQFF.

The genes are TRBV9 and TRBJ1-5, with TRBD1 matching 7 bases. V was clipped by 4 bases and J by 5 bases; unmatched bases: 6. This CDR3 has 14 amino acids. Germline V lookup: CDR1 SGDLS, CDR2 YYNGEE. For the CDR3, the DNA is TGTGCCAGCAGCAAGGGACAGTCCTATCAGCCCCAGCATTTT. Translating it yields CASSKGQSYQPQHF.